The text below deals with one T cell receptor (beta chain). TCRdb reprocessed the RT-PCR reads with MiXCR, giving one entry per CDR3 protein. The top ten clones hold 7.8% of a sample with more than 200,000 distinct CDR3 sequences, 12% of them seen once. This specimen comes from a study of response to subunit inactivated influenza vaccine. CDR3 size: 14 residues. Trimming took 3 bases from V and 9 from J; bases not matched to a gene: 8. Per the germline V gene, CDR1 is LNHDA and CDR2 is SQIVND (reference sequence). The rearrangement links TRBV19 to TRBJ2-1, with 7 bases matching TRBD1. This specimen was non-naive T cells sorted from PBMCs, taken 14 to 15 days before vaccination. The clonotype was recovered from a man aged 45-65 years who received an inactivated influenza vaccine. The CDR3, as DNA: TGTGCCAGTAGTATTTCTAGGGGGCAGGGTGAGCAGTTCTTC. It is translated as CASSISRGQGEQFF.